This T cell receptor beta chain was identified during a study of blood T cell repertoires in COVID-19. Study at large: The United States, Italy and Spain provided the acute and convalescent COVID-19 samples.

Trimming took off 3 bases at V and 4 bases at J, with 7 bases between the two ends. The CDR3 extends over 12 amino acids. Germline CDR1 is LNHDA and CDR2 is SQIVND (reference sequence). In the authors' workflow: Amplification of reference gene primers provided the estimated nucleated cell counts. Repertoires were generated with immunoSEQ multiplex PCR, while TCRdb's copy carries only in-frame clones and drops some. V, J and clone size are those of that table, while D and trimming were read from the DNA. The repertoire holds approximately 300,000 clones, with 65% to 85% as singletons. The specimen sequenced was peripheral blood. V gene TRBV19 combines with J gene TRBJ2-7; D remains unclear. This clonotype was obtained from a woman between 45 and 65 years old with acute or convalescent COVID-19. The CDR3 region is CASSMSGYEQYF. Here the CDR3 DNA reads TGTGCCAGTAGTATGTCCGGTTACGAGCAGTACTTC.